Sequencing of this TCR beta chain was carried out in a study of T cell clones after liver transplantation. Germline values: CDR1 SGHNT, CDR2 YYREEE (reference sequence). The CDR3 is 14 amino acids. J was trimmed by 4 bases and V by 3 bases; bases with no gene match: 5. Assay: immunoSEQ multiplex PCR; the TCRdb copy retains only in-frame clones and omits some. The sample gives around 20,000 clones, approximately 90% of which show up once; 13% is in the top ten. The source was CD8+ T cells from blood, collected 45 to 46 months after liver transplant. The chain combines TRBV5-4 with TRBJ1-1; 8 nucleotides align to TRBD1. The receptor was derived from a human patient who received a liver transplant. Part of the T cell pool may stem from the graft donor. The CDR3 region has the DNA TGTGCCAGCAGCTCGCAGGGGGCGGGCACTGAAGCTTTCTTT. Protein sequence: CASSSQGAGTEAFF.